Below, one T cell receptor beta chain is given with its context. The sample originates from a study of PD-1 and CTLA-4 blockade in melanoma. Germline CDR1 and CDR2: MNHEY and SVGAGI. V gave up 6 bases and J gave up 8 bases, with 22 bases separating them. The CDR3 is 15 residues long. The method was immunoSEQ multiplex PCR; TCRdb's version includes in-frame clones alone and lacks a portion of them. The data show over 5,500 clones, about four fifths seen once. The chain has TRBV6-5 and TRBJ1-1, with a possible D match to TRBD1 (6 bases). This sequence originates from a human donor with melanoma. Sequenced here: CD8+ T cells from peripheral blood, sampled before anti-PD-1 treatment. The CDR3 sequence: CASRITGHQTGEAFF. For the CDR3, the DNA is TGTGCCAGCAGGATTACGGGACACCAGACCGGCGAAGCTTTCTTT.